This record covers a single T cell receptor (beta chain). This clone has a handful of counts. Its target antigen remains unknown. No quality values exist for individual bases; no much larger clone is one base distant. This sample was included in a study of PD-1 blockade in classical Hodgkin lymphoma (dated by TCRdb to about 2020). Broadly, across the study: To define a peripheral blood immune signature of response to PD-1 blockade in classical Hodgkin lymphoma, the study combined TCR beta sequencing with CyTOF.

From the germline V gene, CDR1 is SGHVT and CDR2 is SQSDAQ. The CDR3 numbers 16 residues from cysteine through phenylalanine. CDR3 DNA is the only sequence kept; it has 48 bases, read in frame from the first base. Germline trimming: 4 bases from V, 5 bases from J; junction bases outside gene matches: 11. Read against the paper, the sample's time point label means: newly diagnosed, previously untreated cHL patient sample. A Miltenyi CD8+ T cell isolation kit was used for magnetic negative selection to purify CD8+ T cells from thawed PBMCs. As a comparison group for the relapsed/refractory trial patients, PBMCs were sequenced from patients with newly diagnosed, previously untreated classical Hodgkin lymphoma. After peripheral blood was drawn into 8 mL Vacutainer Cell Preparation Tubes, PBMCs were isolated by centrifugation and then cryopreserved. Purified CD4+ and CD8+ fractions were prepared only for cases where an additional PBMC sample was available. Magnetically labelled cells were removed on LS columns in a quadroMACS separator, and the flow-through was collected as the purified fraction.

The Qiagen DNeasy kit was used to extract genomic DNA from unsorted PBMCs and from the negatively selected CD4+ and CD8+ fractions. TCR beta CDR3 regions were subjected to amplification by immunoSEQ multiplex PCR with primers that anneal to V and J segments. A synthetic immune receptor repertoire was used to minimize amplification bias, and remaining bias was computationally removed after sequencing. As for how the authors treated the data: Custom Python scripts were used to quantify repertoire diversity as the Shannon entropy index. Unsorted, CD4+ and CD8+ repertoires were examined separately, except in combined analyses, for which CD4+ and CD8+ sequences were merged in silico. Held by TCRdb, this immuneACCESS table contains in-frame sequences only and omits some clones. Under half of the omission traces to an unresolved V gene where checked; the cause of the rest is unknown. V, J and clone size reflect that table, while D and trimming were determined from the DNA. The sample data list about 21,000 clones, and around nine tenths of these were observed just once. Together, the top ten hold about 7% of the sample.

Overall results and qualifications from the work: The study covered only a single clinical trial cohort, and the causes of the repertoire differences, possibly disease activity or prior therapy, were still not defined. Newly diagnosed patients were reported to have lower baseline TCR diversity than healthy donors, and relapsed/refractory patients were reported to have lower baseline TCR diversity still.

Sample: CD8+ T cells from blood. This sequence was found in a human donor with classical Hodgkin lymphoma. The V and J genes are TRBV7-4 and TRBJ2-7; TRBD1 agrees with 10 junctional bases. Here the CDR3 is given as CASSYPRQGACNEQYF. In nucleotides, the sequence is TGTGCCAGCAGCTACCCTAGACAGGGGGCTTGTAACGAGCAGTACTTC.